This TCR beta chain was observed in a study of monozygotic twins with inflammatory bowel disease. Whole-study findings and limits: With others, IBD patients shared fewer clonotypes than healthy twins did, especially with disease activity. Against healthy co-twins, IBD patients had lower TCRbeta diversity (measured by inverse Simpson).

The length of the CDR3 is 15 residues. The germline gives CDR1 KGHSH, CDR2 LQKENI. Blood (about 2.5 ml) was collected from every donor individually. The authors ran two nested PCRs of about 16 and 10 cycles on TCRalpha and TCRbeta cDNA. TCRdb re-called the 5' RACE reads, yielding one record per CDR3 amino acid sequence without DNA. Its table lists 200,000 to 250,000 distinct CDR3 sequences. Points on this clonotype: The target antigen is unknown.

The chain uses TRBV18 and TRBJ1-5; the D call of TRBD1 rests on TCRdb alone, since no DNA is present to check it. Sequencing was done on a sample of blood. The source is a human donor with ulcerative colitis or Crohn's disease, or a healthy co-twin of an affected twin (not recorded which). The CDR3 region is CASSPGTGVGQPQHF.